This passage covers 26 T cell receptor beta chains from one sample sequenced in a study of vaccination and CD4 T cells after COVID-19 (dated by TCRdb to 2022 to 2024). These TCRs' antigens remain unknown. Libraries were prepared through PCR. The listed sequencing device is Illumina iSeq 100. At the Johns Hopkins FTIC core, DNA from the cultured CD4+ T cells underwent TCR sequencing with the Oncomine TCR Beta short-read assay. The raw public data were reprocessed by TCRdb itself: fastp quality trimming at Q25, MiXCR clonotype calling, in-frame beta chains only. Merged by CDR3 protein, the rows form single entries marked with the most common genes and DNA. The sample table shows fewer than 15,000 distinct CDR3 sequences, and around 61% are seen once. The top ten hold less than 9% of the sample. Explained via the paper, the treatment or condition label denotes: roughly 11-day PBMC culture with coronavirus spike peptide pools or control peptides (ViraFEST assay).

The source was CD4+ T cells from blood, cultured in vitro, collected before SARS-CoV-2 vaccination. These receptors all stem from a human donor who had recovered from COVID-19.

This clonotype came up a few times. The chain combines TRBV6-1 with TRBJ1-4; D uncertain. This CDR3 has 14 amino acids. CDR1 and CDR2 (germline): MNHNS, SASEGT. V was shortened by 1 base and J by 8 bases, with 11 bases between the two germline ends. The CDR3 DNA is TGTGCCAGCAGTGAAGTCCAGTTGTTCGAAAAACTGTTTTTT. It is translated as CASSEVQLFEKLFF.

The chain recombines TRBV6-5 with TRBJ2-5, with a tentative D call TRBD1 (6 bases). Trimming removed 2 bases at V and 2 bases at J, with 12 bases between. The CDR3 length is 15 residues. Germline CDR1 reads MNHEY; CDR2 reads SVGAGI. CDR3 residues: CASSYPGQNQETQYF. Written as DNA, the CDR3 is TGTGCCAGCAGTTACCCGGGACAAAATCAAGAGACCCAGTACTTC.

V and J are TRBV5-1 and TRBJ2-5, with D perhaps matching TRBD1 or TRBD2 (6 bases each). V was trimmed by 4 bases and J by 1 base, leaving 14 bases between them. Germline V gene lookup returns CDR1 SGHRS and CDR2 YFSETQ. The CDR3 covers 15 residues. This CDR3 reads CASSGLQGPQETQYF. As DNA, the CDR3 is TGCGCCAGCAGCGGACTACAGGGACCCCAAGAGACCCAGTACTTC.

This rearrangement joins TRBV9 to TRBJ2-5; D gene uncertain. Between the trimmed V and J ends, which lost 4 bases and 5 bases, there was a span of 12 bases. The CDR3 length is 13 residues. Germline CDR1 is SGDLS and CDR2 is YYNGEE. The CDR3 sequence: CASSPGGTETQYF. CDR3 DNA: TGTGCCAGCAGCCCCGGCGGTACGGAGACCCAGTACTTC.

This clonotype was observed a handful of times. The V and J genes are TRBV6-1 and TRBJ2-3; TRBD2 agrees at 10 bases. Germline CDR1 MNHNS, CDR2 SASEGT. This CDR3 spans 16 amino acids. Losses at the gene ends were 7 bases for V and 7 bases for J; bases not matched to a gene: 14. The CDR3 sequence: CASTLVGAGGPYTQYF. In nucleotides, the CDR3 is TGTGCCAGCACCCTCGTGGGAGCGGGAGGGCCGTATACGCAGTATTTT.

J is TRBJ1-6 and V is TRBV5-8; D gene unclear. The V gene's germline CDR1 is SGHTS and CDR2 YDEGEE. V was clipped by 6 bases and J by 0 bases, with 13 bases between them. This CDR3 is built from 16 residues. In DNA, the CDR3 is TGTGCCAGCACCTATCACGGTCGCTCCTATAATTCACCCCTCCACTTT. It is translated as CASTYHGRSYNSPLHF.

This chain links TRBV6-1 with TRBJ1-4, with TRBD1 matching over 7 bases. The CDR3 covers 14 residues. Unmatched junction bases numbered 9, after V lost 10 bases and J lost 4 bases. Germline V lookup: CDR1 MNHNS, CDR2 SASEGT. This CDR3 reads CATGSGQRNEKLFF. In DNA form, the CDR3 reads TGTGCCACCGGATCGGGACAGCGTAATGAAAAACTGTTTTTT.

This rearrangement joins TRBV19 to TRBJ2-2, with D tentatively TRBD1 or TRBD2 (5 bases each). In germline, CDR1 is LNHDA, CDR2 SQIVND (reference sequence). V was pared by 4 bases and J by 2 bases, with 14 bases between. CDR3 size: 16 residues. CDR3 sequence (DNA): TGTGCCAGTAGTACATCCGGGACGGTTAACACCGGGGAGCTGTTTTTT. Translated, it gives CASSTSGTVNTGELFF.

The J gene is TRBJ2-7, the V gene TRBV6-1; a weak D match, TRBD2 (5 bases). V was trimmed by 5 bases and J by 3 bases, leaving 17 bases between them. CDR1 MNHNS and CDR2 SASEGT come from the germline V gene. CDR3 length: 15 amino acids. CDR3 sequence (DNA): TGTGCCAGCAGTAGGTCCCTAGCAGAGATCTACGAGCAGTACTTC. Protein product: CASSRSLAEIYEQYF.

The CDR3 sequence: CASSLSAREQGYTF. The CDR3 bases are TGTGCCAGCAGCTTGTCCGCCAGGGAGCAGGGCTACACCTTC. The V call is TRBV5-4, the J call TRBJ1-2; D perhaps matches TRBD1 (5 bases). The V and J ends lost 1 base and 8 bases respectively, with 15 bases between them. In germline, CDR1 is SGHNT, CDR2 YYREEE (reference sequence). The CDR3 totals 14 residues. The variable domain in full, completed from reference TRBV5-4 and TRBJ1-2, reads ETGVTQSPTHLIKTRGQQVTLRCSSQSGHNTVSWYQQALGQGPQFIFQYYREEENGRGNFPPRFSGLQFPNYSSELNVNALELDDSALYLCASSLSAREQGYTFGSGTRLTVV.

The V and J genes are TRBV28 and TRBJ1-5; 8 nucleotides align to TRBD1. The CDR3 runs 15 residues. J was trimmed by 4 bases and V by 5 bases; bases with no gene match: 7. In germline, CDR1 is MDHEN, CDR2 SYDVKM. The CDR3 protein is CASSLTGGRNQPQHF. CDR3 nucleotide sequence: TGTGCCAGCAGTCTTACAGGGGGTAGAAATCAGCCCCAGCATTTT.

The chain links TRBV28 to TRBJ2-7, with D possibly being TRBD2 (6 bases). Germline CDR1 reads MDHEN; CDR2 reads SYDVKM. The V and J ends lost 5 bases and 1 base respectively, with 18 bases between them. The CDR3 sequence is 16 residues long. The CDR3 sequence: CASSPTDGRESYEQYF. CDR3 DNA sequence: TGTGCCAGCAGTCCGACCGATGGTCGGGAGTCCTACGAGCAGTACTTC. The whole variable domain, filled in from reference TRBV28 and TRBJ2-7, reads DVKVTQSSRYLVKRTGEKVFLECVQDMDHENMFWYRQDPGLGLRLIYFSYDVKMKEKGDIPEGYSVSREKKERFSLILESASTNQTSMYLCASSPTDGRESYEQYFGPGTRLTVT.

CDR3 in amino acids: CASSLGSPDEQFF. CDR3 bases: TGTGCCAGCAGCTTAGGTTCGCCGGATGAGCAGTTCTTC. V usage is TRBV7-2 and J usage is TRBJ2-1; D gene ambiguous. This CDR3 spans 13 amino acids. In germline, CDR1 is SGHTA, CDR2 FQGNSA. V was cut by 1 base and J by 8 bases, with 9 bases left in between.

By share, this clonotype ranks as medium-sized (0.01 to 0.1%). CDR3 sequence: CSARDGGGQPQHF. CDR3 sequence (DNA): TGCAGTGCTAGAGATGGGGGGGGCCAGCCCCAGCATTTT. The rearrangement joins TRBV20-1 to TRBJ1-5, with a tentative D call TRBD1 (6 bases). This CDR3 contains 13 residues. Germline CDR1 and CDR2: DFQATT and SNEGSKA (reference sequence). V lost 0 bases and J 7 bases, leaving 10 bases between the germline ends.

The CDR3 sequence is CASSERGTTNSPLHF. The CDR3 DNA sequence: TGTGCCAGCAGTGAAAGAGGGACAACTAATTCACCCCTCCACTTT. The chain has TRBV6-1 and TRBJ1-6; D might be TRBD1 (6 bases). The CDR3 spans 15 residues. Germline assignment: CDR1 MNHNS and CDR2 SASEGT. V was pared by 2 bases and J by 6 bases, with 11 bases between.

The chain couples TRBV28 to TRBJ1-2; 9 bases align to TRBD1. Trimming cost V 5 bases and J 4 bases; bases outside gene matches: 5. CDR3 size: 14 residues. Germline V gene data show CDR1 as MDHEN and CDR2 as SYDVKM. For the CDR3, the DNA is TGTGCCAGCAGTGGCGGACAGGGGAGCTATGGCTACACCTTC. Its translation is CASSGGQGSYGYTF.

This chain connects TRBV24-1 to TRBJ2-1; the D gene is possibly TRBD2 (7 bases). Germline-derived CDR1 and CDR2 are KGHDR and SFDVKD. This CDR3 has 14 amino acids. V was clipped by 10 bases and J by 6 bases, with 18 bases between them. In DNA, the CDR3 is TGTGCCACAAGGAACCCAGGGGAGGGCAATGAGCAGTTCTTC. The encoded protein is CATRNPGEGNEQFF.

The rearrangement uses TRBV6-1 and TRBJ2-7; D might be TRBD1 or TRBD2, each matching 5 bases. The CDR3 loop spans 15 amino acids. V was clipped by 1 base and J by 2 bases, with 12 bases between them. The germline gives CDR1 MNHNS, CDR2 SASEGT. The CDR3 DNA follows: TGTGCCAGCAGTGAAGAAGGGACGTCACCCTACGAGCAGTACTTC. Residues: CASSEEGTSPYEQYF.

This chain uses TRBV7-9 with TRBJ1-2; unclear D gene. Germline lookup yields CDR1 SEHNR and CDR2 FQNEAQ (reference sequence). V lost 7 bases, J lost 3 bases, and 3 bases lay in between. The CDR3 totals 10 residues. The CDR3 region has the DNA TGTGCCAGCACCCACTATGGCTACACCTTC. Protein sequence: CASTHYGYTF.

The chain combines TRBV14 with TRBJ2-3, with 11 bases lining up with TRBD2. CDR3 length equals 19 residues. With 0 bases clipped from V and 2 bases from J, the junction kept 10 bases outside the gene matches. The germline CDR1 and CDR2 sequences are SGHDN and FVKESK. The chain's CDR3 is CASSQDWTSGRQTTDTQYF. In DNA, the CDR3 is TGTGCCAGCAGCCAAGATTGGACTAGCGGGCGTCAAACCACAGATACGCAGTATTTT.

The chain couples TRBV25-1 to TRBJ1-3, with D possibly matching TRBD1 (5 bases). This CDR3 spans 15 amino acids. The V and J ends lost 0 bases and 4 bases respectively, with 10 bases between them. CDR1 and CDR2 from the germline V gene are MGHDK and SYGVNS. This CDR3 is CASSEYDGGGNTIYF. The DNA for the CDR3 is TGTGCCAGCAGTGAATATGACGGGGGAGGAAACACCATATATTTT.

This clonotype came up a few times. In nucleotides, the CDR3 is TGTGCCAGCAGTCACGGAGGGGACAATCAGCCCCAGCATTTT. Its translation: CASSHGGDNQPQHF. The rearrangement uses TRBV6-1 and TRBJ1-5, with D perhaps TRBD1 (5 bases). CDR3 size: 14 residues. The V gene lost 5 bases and the J gene lost 3 bases, with 11 bases spanning the gap. Per germline, CDR1 MNHNS and CDR2 SASEGT.

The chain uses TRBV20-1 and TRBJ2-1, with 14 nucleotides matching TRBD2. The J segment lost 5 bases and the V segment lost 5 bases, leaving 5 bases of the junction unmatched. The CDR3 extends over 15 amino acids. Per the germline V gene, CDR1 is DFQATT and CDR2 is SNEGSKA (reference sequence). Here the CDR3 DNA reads TGCAGTGCTGAGACTAGCGGGAGGGCCCACAATGAGCAGTTCTTC. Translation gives CSAETSGRAHNEQFF.

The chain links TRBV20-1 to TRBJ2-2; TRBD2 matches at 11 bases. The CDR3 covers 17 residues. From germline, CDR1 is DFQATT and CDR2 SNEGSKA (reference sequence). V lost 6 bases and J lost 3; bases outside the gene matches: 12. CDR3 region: CSASGLAGGPYTGELFF. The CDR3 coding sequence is TGCAGTGCCAGCGGCCTAGCGGGAGGACCCTACACCGGGGAGCTGTTTTTT.

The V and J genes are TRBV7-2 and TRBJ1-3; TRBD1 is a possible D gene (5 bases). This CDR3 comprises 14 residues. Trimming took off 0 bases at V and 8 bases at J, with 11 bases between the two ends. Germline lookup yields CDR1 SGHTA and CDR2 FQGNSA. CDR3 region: CASSLAGVGDTIYF. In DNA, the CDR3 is TGTGCCAGCAGCTTAGCAGGGGTAGGAGACACCATATATTTT.

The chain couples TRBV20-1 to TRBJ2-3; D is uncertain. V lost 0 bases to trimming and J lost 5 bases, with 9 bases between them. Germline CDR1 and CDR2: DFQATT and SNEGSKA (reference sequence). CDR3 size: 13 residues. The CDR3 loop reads CSARDMPIDTQYF. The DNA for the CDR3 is TGCAGTGCTAGAGATATGCCAATAGATACGCAGTATTTT.